This T cell receptor beta chain was profiled in a study of blood T cells in healthy people across ages. RNA extraction gave at least 5.5 micrograms of total RNA per sample. A few counts support this clonotype. It was with a sample-barcoded 5' primer and a J-beta primer mix that a second PCR of about 6 to 12 cycles was run. TCRdb reanalysed the 5' RACE reads using MiXCR and keeps one entry per CDR3 protein. The sample comprises 750,000 to 950,000 distinct CDR3 sequences, 53% of which are singletons, and roughly two fifths rests with the top ten. Trimming left V 5 bases short and J 5 bases short, with 11 bases between. Germline CDR1 KGHDR, CDR2 SFDVKD. CDR3 length: 13 residues.

The TCR originated in an elderly man in good health. V and J are TRBV24-1 and TRBJ2-5, with a weak D call TRBD1 (5 bases). Sequencing was performed on blood. CDR3 nucleotide sequence: TGTGCCACCAGTGGTAGGGGCAAGGAGACCCAGTACTTC. Translated: CATSGRGKETQYF.